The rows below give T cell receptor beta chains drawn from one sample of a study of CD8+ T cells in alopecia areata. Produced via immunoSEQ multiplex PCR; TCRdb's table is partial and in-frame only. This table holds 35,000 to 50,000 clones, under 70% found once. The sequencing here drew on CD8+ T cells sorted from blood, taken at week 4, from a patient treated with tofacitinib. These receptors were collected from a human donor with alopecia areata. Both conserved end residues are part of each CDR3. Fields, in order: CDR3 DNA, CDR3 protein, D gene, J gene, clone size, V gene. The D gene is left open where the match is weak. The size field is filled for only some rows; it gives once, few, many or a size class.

CDR3nt: TGTGCCTGGAACCTTACGGGCCGAGGGAGAAACATTCAGTACTTC; CDR3aa: CAWNLTGRGRNIQYF; d_gene: -; j_gene: TRBJ2-4; abundance: -; v_gene: TRBV30
CDR3nt: TGTGCCAGCGAATCCGGGACAGGGATCACCGGGGAGCTGTTTTTT; CDR3aa: CASESGTGITGELFF; d_gene: TRBD1; j_gene: TRBJ2-2; abundance: -; v_gene: TRBV6-1
CDR3nt: TGTGCCAGCAGTTACTCGGGAAAGGATGGCTACACCTTC; CDR3aa: CASSYSGKDGYTF; d_gene: -; j_gene: TRBJ1-2; abundance: -; v_gene: TRBV6-5
CDR3nt: TGTGCCAGCAGTTTGGGCCTGACCTACGAGCAGTACTTC; CDR3aa: CASSLGLTYEQYF; d_gene: -; j_gene: TRBJ2-7; abundance: -; v_gene: TRBV27
CDR3nt: TGTGCCAGCAGTGAGATCCCCGAGGATACGCAGTATTTT; CDR3aa: CASSEIPEDTQYF; d_gene: -; j_gene: TRBJ2-3; abundance: -; v_gene: TRBV2
CDR3nt: TGCGCCAGCAGCGATGACGGGTCGCGCACAGATACGCAGTATTTT; CDR3aa: CASSDDGSRTDTQYF; d_gene: -; j_gene: TRBJ2-3; abundance: -; v_gene: TRBV5-1
CDR3nt: TGCAGCGTTGAGGGAGGAGGGGGCGGCTACACCTTC; CDR3aa: CSVEGGGGGYTF; d_gene: TRBD1; j_gene: TRBJ1-2; abundance: few; v_gene: TRBV29-1
CDR3nt: TGCGCCAGCAGCCTACGGCTCAGGGGAGAGACCCAGTACTTC; CDR3aa: CASSLRLRGETQYF; d_gene: -; j_gene: TRBJ2-5; abundance: once; v_gene: TRBV5-1
CDR3nt: TGCAGCGTTGAAGTTTCGGGAAATGAGCAGTTCTTC; CDR3aa: CSVEVSGNEQFF; d_gene: -; j_gene: TRBJ2-1; abundance: medium-sized; v_gene: TRBV29-1
CDR3nt: TGTGCCAGCAGTGCAGGGCCGAACCCTTGGTACAATGAGCAGTTCTTC; CDR3aa: CASSAGPNPWYNEQFF; d_gene: -; j_gene: TRBJ2-1; abundance: few; v_gene: TRBV2
CDR3nt: TGCGCCAGCAGCCAAGATCGGGACACCGGGGAGCTGTTTTTT; CDR3aa: CASSQDRDTGELFF; d_gene: -; j_gene: TRBJ2-2; abundance: -; v_gene: TRBV4-3
CDR3nt: TGTGCCTGGAGTGAAGGACAGGGTCAAGAGACCCAGTACTTC; CDR3aa: CAWSEGQGQETQYF; d_gene: TRBD1; j_gene: TRBJ2-5; abundance: -; v_gene: TRBV30
CDR3nt: TGCGCCAGCAGCCAAGATTCGGGAAGGCCTAATTCACCCCTCCACTTT; CDR3aa: CASSQDSGRPNSPLHF; d_gene: -; j_gene: TRBJ1-6; abundance: -; v_gene: TRBV4-3
CDR3nt: TGCAGCGTTGCCTCCCGGACAGGGACGGGCGGCTACACCTTC; CDR3aa: CSVASRTGTGGYTF; d_gene: TRBD1; j_gene: TRBJ1-2; abundance: -; v_gene: TRBV29-1
CDR3nt: TGTGCCACCCCTCGGGGGAGACGGCCGATGATCTCCACAGATACGCAGTATTTT; CDR3aa: CATPRGRRPMISTDTQYF; d_gene: -; j_gene: TRBJ2-3; abundance: few; v_gene: TRBV25-1
CDR3nt: TGTGCCTGGGCCTGGCGCACCGGGGAGCTGTTTTTT; CDR3aa: CAWAWRTGELFF; d_gene: -; j_gene: TRBJ2-2; abundance: -; v_gene: TRBV30
CDR3nt: TGTGCCAGCAGCCCAGGCGTGGGTATTGAGCAGTTCTTC; CDR3aa: CASSPGVGIEQFF; d_gene: -; j_gene: TRBJ2-1; abundance: -; v_gene: TRBV7-2
CDR3nt: TGTGCCAGCAGCTTAATTCCCGGGGATGCTAGCACAGATACGCAGTATTTT; CDR3aa: CASSLIPGDASTDTQYF; d_gene: -; j_gene: TRBJ2-3; abundance: -; v_gene: TRBV7-9
CDR3nt: TGTGCCAGCAGTGCCCACAGGGTCGAGCAGTACTTC; CDR3aa: CASSAHRVEQYF; d_gene: -; j_gene: TRBJ2-7; abundance: few; v_gene: TRBV25-1
CDR3nt: TGTGCCAGTAAGAGCAAGCAGGACAGGGGCTATGGCTACACCTTC; CDR3aa: CASKSKQDRGYGYTF; d_gene: TRBD1; j_gene: TRBJ1-2; abundance: few; v_gene: TRBV19
CDR3nt: TGTGCCAGCAGCAACGACAGGGTTGGGGCCAACGTCCTGACTTTC; CDR3aa: CASSNDRVGANVLTF; d_gene: TRBD1; j_gene: TRBJ2-6; abundance: -; v_gene: TRBV13
CDR3nt: TGCAGCGTTGAAGTGGCCCACGGGATCGAAAAACTGTTTTTT; CDR3aa: CSVEVAHGIEKLFF; d_gene: -; j_gene: TRBJ1-4; abundance: few; v_gene: TRBV29-1
CDR3nt: TGTGCCAGCAGTGGAGGGTTTAAAGAGACCCAGTACTTC; CDR3aa: CASSGGFKETQYF; d_gene: -; j_gene: TRBJ2-5; abundance: -; v_gene: TRBV2
CDR3nt: TGTGCCAGCGCCGGCTCGGCCGTCGACGAGCAGTACTTC; CDR3aa: CASAGSAVDEQYF; d_gene: -; j_gene: TRBJ2-7; abundance: -; v_gene: TRBV7-7
CDR3nt: TGCATAGGGTCGGGGGGGGAAAGAAATGAGCAGTTCTTC; CDR3aa: CIGSGGERNEQFF; d_gene: TRBD2; j_gene: TRBJ2-1; abundance: -; v_gene: TRBV29-1
CDR3nt: TGTGCCAGCAGTTTTCTAGCCGGCACAGATACGCAGTATTTT; CDR3aa: CASSFLAGTDTQYF; d_gene: -; j_gene: TRBJ2-3; abundance: many; v_gene: TRBV28
CDR3nt: TGTGCCTGGTTAGATGGGAACACTGAAGCTTTCTTT; CDR3aa: CAWLDGNTEAFF; d_gene: -; j_gene: TRBJ1-1; abundance: once; v_gene: TRBV30
CDR3nt: TGCAGCGTTTTAACAGCCGGGACTCAGAGCTCCTACGAGCAGTACTTC; CDR3aa: CSVLTAGTQSSYEQYF; d_gene: -; j_gene: TRBJ2-7; abundance: -; v_gene: TRBV29-1
CDR3nt: TGTGCCAGCAGCGGACTAGTTAACAGTGAGCAGTTCTTC; CDR3aa: CASSGLVNSEQFF; d_gene: -; j_gene: TRBJ2-1; abundance: few; v_gene: TRBV9
CDR3nt: TGTGCCAGCAGCTTGCACAGGGACGGCTATGGCTACACCTTC; CDR3aa: CASSLHRDGYGYTF; d_gene: -; j_gene: TRBJ1-2; abundance: once; v_gene: TRBV5-6
CDR3nt: TGTGCCAGCAGTAATATGGGGGGCGCGGCTGAAAAACTGTTTTTT; CDR3aa: CASSNMGGAAEKLFF; d_gene: -; j_gene: TRBJ1-4; abundance: -; v_gene: TRBV6-5
CDR3nt: TGCGCCAGCAGCCAAGATATGGGGTCAGGCAATGAGCAGTTCTTC; CDR3aa: CASSQDMGSGNEQFF; d_gene: -; j_gene: TRBJ2-1; abundance: -; v_gene: TRBV4-3
CDR3nt: TGTGCCTGGAGTGGCGACAGAGAGCAGTTCTTC; CDR3aa: CAWSGDREQFF; d_gene: -; j_gene: TRBJ2-1; abundance: -; v_gene: TRBV30
CDR3nt: TGTGCCAGCAGCTTAGGCATCAGGGCCGGGGAGCTGTTTTTT; CDR3aa: CASSLGIRAGELFF; d_gene: -; j_gene: TRBJ2-2; abundance: -; v_gene: TRBV7-2
CDR3nt: TGCAGCGTCACCGACAGGGTTTCACGATATGGCTACACCTTC; CDR3aa: CSVTDRVSRYGYTF; d_gene: TRBD1; j_gene: TRBJ1-2; abundance: -; v_gene: TRBV29-1
CDR3nt: TGTGCCAGCAGCCCCAGGGACAACCCCACAGATACGCAGTATTTT; CDR3aa: CASSPRDNPTDTQYF; d_gene: -; j_gene: TRBJ2-3; abundance: few; v_gene: TRBV7-3
CDR3nt: TGTGCCAGCAGTGAAGCGGTGCTAGCGGGCACAGATACGCAGTATTTT; CDR3aa: CASSEAVLAGTDTQYF; d_gene: TRBD2; j_gene: TRBJ2-3; abundance: -; v_gene: TRBV2
CDR3nt: TGCAGCGTGGGCGGGGGCCCGGGGGCCAAAAACATTCAGTACTTC; CDR3aa: CSVGGGPGAKNIQYF; d_gene: -; j_gene: TRBJ2-4; abundance: -; v_gene: TRBV29-1
CDR3nt: TGCAGCGTATCCGGGACACTCGTCGAGCAGTACTTC; CDR3aa: CSVSGTLVEQYF; d_gene: -; j_gene: TRBJ2-7; abundance: once; v_gene: TRBV29-1
CDR3nt: TGCAGCGTTGAAATGCGGGGCCGCTCCTACAATGAGCAGTTCTTC; CDR3aa: CSVEMRGRSYNEQFF; d_gene: -; j_gene: TRBJ2-1; abundance: -; v_gene: TRBV29-1
CDR3nt: TGCGCCAGCAGCCAAGATGCGGGGGGCTACGAGCAGTACTTC; CDR3aa: CASSQDAGGYEQYF; d_gene: TRBD2; j_gene: TRBJ2-7; abundance: -; v_gene: TRBV4-3
CDR3nt: TGTGCCAGTAAAAGAGGGGGTGAGCAGTTCTTC; CDR3aa: CASKRGGEQFF; d_gene: -; j_gene: TRBJ2-1; abundance: -; v_gene: TRBV6-5
CDR3nt: TGTGCCAACAGCGCGTCCGGGACAGGGCCGGCTGGAAACACCATATATTTT; CDR3aa: CANSASGTGPAGNTIYF; d_gene: TRBD1; j_gene: TRBJ1-3; abundance: -; v_gene: TRBV9
CDR3nt: TGTGCCAGTAGTATCTCCGCAGATACGCAGTATTTT; CDR3aa: CASSISADTQYF; d_gene: -; j_gene: TRBJ2-3; abundance: once; v_gene: TRBV19
CDR3nt: TGTGCCAGCAGCGTACTAGCGGAAACCACAGATACGCAGTATTTT; CDR3aa: CASSVLAETTDTQYF; d_gene: TRBD2; j_gene: TRBJ2-3; abundance: -; v_gene: TRBV7-9
CDR3nt: TGCAGCGTTGAAGTACCCGATGATAACTCCTACGAGCAGTACTTC; CDR3aa: CSVEVPDDNSYEQYF; d_gene: -; j_gene: TRBJ2-7; abundance: -; v_gene: TRBV29-1
CDR3nt: TGTGCCAGAGCTGGGGCCAACGTCCTGACTTTC; CDR3aa: CARAGANVLTF; d_gene: -; j_gene: TRBJ2-6; abundance: -; v_gene: TRBV2
CDR3nt: TGTGCCTGGAAAATCGCGACTGAAGCTTTCTTT; CDR3aa: CAWKIATEAFF; d_gene: -; j_gene: TRBJ1-1; abundance: -; v_gene: TRBV30
CDR3nt: TGCAGCGCAGAAGAAGCAGGGGACTCTACCTACGAGCAGTACTTC; CDR3aa: CSAEEAGDSTYEQYF; d_gene: -; j_gene: TRBJ2-7; abundance: -; v_gene: TRBV29-1
CDR3nt: TGCAGCGCCGGGACAGAAGATACGCAGTATTTT; CDR3aa: CSAGTEDTQYF; d_gene: TRBD1; j_gene: TRBJ2-3; abundance: -; v_gene: TRBV29-1
CDR3nt: TGTGCCAGCAGCCAAGTAATCGGGGGGTCGGAGACCCAGTACTTC; CDR3aa: CASSQVIGGSETQYF; d_gene: TRBD2; j_gene: TRBJ2-5; abundance: -; v_gene: TRBV14
CDR3nt: TGCAGCGTTGCAAAAAGTGGGGAGCTGTTTTTT; CDR3aa: CSVAKSGELFF; d_gene: -; j_gene: TRBJ2-2; abundance: -; v_gene: TRBV29-1
CDR3nt: TGTGCCAGCTCGGGGCGAATTGAGCAGTTCTTC; CDR3aa: CASSGRIEQFF; d_gene: -; j_gene: TRBJ2-1; abundance: -; v_gene: TRBV7-9
CDR3nt: TGTGCCAGCAGGTACAGGGTTAGGGAGACCCAGTACTTC; CDR3aa: CASRYRVRETQYF; d_gene: -; j_gene: TRBJ2-5; abundance: -; v_gene: TRBV7-8